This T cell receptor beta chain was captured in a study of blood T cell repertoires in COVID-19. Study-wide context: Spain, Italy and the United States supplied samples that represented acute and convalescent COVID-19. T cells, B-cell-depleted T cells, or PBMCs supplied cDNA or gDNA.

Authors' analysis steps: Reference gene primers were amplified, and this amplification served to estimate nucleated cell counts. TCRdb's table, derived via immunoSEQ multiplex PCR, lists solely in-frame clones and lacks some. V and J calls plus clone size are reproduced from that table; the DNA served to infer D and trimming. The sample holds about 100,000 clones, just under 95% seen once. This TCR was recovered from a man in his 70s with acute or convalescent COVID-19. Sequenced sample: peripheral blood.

CDR3 protein: CASSLRTGSPFQPQHF. CDR3 coding DNA: TGTGCCAGCTCACTTAGGACGGGGTCGCCTTTTCAGCCCCAGCATTTT. The V call is TRBV18, the J call TRBJ1-5; no reliable D call. The CDR3 loop spans 16 amino acids. CDR1 KGHSH and CDR2 LQKENI come from the germline V gene. V was cut by 4 bases and J by 6 bases, with 19 bases left in between.